Described below is a single T cell receptor (beta chain) sequence and its context. This specimen belongs to a study of Ad26.COV2.S vaccination and SARS-CoV-2 variants. With V trimmed by 5 bases and J by 7 bases, 9 bases remained unmatched. The CDR3 has 16 amino acids. Germline V gives CDR1 SGHAT, CDR2 FQNNGV. Treatment denoted: over 15 received Ad26.COV2.S at low or high dose, single or two shots; about five received placebo; per-sample allocation not given. Repertoires come from day 63 after the first vaccine or placebo injection. Clones were read by immunoSEQ multiplex PCR, and TCRdb kept only the in-frame ones, dropping some. The sample carries approximately 400,000 clones, around 82% recorded once.

The sequence came from a person between 18 and 65 years old who received the Ad26.COV2.S COVID-19 vaccine or a placebo. The specimen was peripheral blood, collected in a trial of Ad26.COV2.S vaccine versus placebo. The chain employs TRBV11-2 and TRBJ1-6, with 9 positions matching TRBD1. Here the CDR3 DNA reads TGTGCCAGCAGCCGGACAGGGGCGAATAACAATTCACCCCTCCACTTT. It specifies CASSRTGANNNSPLHF.